The present T cell receptor beta chain was sequenced within a study of regulatory T cells in long-lasting Graves disease. Study context: Those with persistent Graves' disease had received antithyroid drugs for over 5 years with positive TSH receptor antibodies.

The CDR3 spans 14 residues. Germline assignment: CDR1 PRHDT and CDR2 FYEKMQ (reference sequence). After removal of 5 bases from V and 5 bases from J, the junction contained 7 bases not matched to a gene. Points from the study as a whole: Patients with persistent disease showed a bias toward TRBV28, TRBJ1-2 and TRBJ2-5. More public clonotypes were shared by persistent patients (under 3,000) than by new patients (roughly 970).

For TCR beta, libraries came from iRepertoire HTBI primers and Arm-PCR of CDR3 regions. Authors' analysis steps: Identification yielded around 68 TRBV and 11 to 15 TRBJ segments across samples. TCRdb reprocessed the multiplex PCR reads via MiXCR and lists one record per CDR3 protein. These V and J calls derive from TCRdb rather than the authors' analysis. The sample carries about 470,000 distinct CDR3 sequences, around 21% recorded once. Regarding time point: persistent/refractory GD, antithyroid drugs over 5 years with positive TRAb. The TCR library was prepared using RNA isolated from PBMCs. On this clonotype: Antigen: not known.

The chain combines TRBV13 with TRBJ2-7; 9 nucleotides align to TRBD1. The source is a female donor with Graves disease. This specimen consisted of peripheral blood mononuclear cells (PBMCs), obtained when the disease was refractory, from a patient treated with antithyroid drugs. CDR3 nucleotides: TGTGCCAGCAGCATGGGACAGGGCGGGAACGAGCAGTACTTC. It translates to CASSMGQGGNEQYF.